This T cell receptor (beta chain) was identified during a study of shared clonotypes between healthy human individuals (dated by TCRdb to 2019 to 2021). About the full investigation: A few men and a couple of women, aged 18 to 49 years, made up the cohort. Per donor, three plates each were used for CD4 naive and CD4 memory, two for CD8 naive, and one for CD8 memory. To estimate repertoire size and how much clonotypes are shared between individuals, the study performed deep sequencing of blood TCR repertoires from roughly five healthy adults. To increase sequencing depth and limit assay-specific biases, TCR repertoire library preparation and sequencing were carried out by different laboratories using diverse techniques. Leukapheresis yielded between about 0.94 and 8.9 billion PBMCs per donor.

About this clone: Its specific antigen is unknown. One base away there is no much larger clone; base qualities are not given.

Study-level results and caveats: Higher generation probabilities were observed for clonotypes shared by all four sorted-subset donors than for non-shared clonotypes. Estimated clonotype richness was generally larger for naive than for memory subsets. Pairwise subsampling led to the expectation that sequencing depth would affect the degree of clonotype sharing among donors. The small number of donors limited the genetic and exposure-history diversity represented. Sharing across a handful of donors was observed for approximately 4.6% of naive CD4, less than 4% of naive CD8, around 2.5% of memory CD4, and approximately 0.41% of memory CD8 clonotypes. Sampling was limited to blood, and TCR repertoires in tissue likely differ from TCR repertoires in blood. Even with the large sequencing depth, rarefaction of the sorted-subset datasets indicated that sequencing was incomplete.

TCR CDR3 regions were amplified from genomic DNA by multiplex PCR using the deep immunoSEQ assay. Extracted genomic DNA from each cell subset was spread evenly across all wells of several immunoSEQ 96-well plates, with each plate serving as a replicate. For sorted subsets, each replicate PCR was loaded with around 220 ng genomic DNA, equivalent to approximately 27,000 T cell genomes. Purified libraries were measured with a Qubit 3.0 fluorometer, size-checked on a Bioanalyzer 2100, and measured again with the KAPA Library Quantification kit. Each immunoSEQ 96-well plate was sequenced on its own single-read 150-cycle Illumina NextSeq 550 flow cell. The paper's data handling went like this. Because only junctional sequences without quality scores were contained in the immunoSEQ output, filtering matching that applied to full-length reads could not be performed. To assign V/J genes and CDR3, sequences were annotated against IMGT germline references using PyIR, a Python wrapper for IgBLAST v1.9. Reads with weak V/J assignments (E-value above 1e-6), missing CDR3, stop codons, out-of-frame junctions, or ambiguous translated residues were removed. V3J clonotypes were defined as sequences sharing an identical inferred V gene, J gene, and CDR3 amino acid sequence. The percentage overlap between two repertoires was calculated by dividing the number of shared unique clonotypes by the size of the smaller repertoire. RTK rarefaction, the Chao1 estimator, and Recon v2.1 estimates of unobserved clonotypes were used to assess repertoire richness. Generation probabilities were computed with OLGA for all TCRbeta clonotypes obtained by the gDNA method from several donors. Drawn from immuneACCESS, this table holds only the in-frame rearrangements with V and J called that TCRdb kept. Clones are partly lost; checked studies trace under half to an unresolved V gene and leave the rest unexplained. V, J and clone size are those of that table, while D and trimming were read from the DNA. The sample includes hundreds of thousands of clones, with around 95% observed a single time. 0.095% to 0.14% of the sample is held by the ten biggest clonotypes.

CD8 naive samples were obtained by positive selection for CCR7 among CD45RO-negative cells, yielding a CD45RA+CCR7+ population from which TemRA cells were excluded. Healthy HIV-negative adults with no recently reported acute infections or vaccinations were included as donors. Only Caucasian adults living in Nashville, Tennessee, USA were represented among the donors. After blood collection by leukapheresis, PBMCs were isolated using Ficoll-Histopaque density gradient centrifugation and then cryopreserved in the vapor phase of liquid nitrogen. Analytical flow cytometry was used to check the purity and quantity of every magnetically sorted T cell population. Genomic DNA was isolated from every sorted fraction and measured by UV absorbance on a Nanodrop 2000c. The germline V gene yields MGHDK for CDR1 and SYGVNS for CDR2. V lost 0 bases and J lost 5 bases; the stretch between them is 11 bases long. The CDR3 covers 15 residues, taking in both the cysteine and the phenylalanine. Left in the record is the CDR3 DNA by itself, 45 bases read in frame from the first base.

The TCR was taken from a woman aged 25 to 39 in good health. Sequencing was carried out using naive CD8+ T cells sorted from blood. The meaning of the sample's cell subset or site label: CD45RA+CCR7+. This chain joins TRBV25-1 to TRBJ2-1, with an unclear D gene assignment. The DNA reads TGTGCCAGCAGTGAATATGACGGACCACACAATGAGCAGTTCTTC. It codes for CASSEYDGPHNEQFF. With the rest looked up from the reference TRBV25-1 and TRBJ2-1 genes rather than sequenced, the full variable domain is EADIYQTPRYLVIGTGKKITLECSQTMGHDKMYWYQQDPGMELHLIHYSYGVNSTEKGDLSSESTVSRIRTEHFPLTLESARPSHTSQYLCASSEYDGPHNEQFFGPGTRLTVL.